This T cell receptor (beta chain) derives from a study of cytomegalovirus exposure and HLA in healthy donors. General study results and limits: Later work found most CMV-associated TCR beta chains apparently HLA-restricted. In a later analysis, a genetic analysis reported fewer productive-TCR N-insertions in an Asian-associated ancestry cluster than the cohort average. The availability of immune exposure information extended only to CMV serostatus.

A remark on this clone: Antigen: not known.

Vbeta (60) and Jbeta (13) primers were used in the PCR. This table comes from immunoSEQ multiplex PCR, and its TCRdb copy is limited to in-frame clones, with some not included. The sample includes roughly 170,000 clones, around four fifths of them seen just once. This CDR3 region has 15 residues. Germline lookup yields CDR1 LNHDA and CDR2 SQIVND (reference sequence). With V trimmed by 1 base and J by 3 bases, 2 bases remained unmatched. This clonotype was obtained from a girl aged 10 to 17 in good health and CMV-seropositive. Specimen: PBMCs. V and J are TRBV19 and TRBJ2-3; 9 bases agree with TRBD2. Written as DNA, the CDR3 is TGTGCCAGTAGTATAGTTAGCGGGGGAACAGATACGCAGTATTTT. Protein: CASSIVSGGTDTQYF.